A selection of T cell receptor beta chains follows, all from one sample in a study of Ad26.COV2.S vaccination and SARS-CoV-2 variants. TCRdb's copy holds only in-frame clones and misses some; the assay was immunoSEQ multiplex PCR. The data contain more than 150,000 clones, 87% of them singletons. This sample comprised peripheral blood, obtained after recovery from COVID-19. These receptors all come from a human donor who had recovered from COVID-19. The CDR3 runs from the conserved cysteine through the conserved F or W. A D gene is named only where the DNA matches it firmly. Clone size is stated in some rows and not others, as once, few, many or a class when expanded.

DNA	CDR3	size	V	D	J
TGTGCCAGCTCACCACCGGGACTAGCGGGGGCGGATACGCAGTATTTT	CASSPPGLAGADTQYF	.	TRBV18	TRBD2	TRBJ2-3
TGTGCCAGCAGAGGACAGCCCCAAGAGACCCAGTACTTC	CASRGQPQETQYF	.	TRBV2	.	TRBJ2-5
TGTGCCAGCAGCTCCGACCCAGCGAACACCGGGGAGCTGTTTTTT	CASSSDPANTGELFF	.	TRBV7-9	.	TRBJ2-2
TGTGCCAGCAGCTTAGATGGACAGGGATGGTATGGCTACACCTTC	CASSLDGQGWYGYTF	.	TRBV7-2	TRBD1	TRBJ1-2
TGTGCCAGCACCTTTATAGCGGGAGAGGCGACCCAGTACTTC	CASTFIAGEATQYF	.	TRBV2	TRBD2	TRBJ2-5
TGTGCCAGCAGCGCTCCACTAGCGGCTTCTGACTACAATGAGCAGTTCTTC	CASSAPLAASDYNEQFF	.	TRBV9	TRBD2	TRBJ2-1
TGTGCCAGTAGTATCCCTTGGGGGCGGGGGGTCACAGATACGCAGTATTTT	CASSIPWGRGVTDTQYF	.	TRBV19	TRBD2	TRBJ2-3
TGTGCCAGCAGCCTTGGGGTGGAGAAACTGTTTTTT	CASSLGVEKLFF	.	TRBV3-1/TRBV3-2	.	TRBJ1-4
TGCGCCAGCAGCTTGGCCAACGGGGGGCCCTATGGCTACACCTTC	CASSLANGGPYGYTF	.	TRBV5-1	.	TRBJ1-2
TGTGCCAGCAGAAGGGGAGGTGAGCAGTTCTTC	CASRRGGEQFF	.	TRBV27	.	TRBJ2-1
TGTGCCAGCGGCAGCGGGGGCCCCACAGATACGCAGTATTTT	CASGSGGPTDTQYF	.	TRBV7-3	TRBD2	TRBJ2-3
TGCGCCAGCAGCCAAGATTGGGAACGGCGGGAGACCCAGTACTTC	CASSQDWERRETQYF	.	TRBV4-1	.	TRBJ2-5
TGTGCCAGCAGCGTAGGGGGCAACTCCTACGAGCAGTACTTC	CASSVGGNSYEQYF	.	TRBV9	.	TRBJ2-7
TGTGCCAGCAGCTTACCCGGGTCATACAATGAGCAGTTCTTC	CASSLPGSYNEQFF	.	TRBV7-3	.	TRBJ2-1
TGTGCCAGTAGTATAAGCAGGGACACCAACACTGAAGCTTTCTTT	CASSISRDTNTEAFF	.	TRBV19	.	TRBJ1-1
TGTGCCAGCAGCTTGAGGGATGTGGAATTTCCTTTTGGCTACACCTTC	CASSLRDVEFPFGYTF	.	TRBV5-4	.	TRBJ1-2
TGTGCCAGCAGCCCAACTACGGGGGCGGTTGAGCAGTACTTC	CASSPTTGAVEQYF	.	TRBV9	.	TRBJ2-7
TGTGCCAGCAGTCTAGGGGACAGAGGGGGGAATTCACCCCTCCACTTT	CASSLGDRGGNSPLHF	.	TRBV7-2	TRBD1	TRBJ1-6
TGTGCCAGCAGCTTGTACAGGGTGGGCTCTGGAAACACCATATATTTT	CASSLYRVGSGNTIYF	.	TRBV7-2	.	TRBJ1-3
TGTGCCAGCAGCGTAGGGAATAACTATGGCTACACCTTC	CASSVGNNYGYTF	.	TRBV9	.	TRBJ1-2
TGTGCCAGCAGCTTAGCGCGGGGGGGCGGTAACATTCAGTACTTC	CASSLARGGGNIQYF	.	TRBV7-2	TRBD2	TRBJ2-4
TGTGCCAGCAGTTACTCACGGTGGAAGGGTGAAGCTTTCTTT	CASSYSRWKGEAFF	.	TRBV6-5	.	TRBJ1-1
TGTGCCTGGAGTAGAGTAACTAGCGCTCAAGAGACCCAGTACTTC	CAWSRVTSAQETQYF	.	TRBV30	TRBD2	TRBJ2-5
TGTGCCAGCAGTTACCGCCAGGCAGACTCCTACGAGCAGTACTTC	CASSYRQADSYEQYF	.	TRBV6-2/TRBV6-3	.	TRBJ2-7
TGTGCCAGCAGCTTCGACGCGAGCTCCTACAATGAGCAGTTCTTC	CASSFDASSYNEQFF	.	TRBV5-4	.	TRBJ2-1
TGCGCCAGCAGTGAGGGAGAAGAGACCCAGTACTTC	CASSEGEETQYF	.	TRBV10-1	.	TRBJ2-5
TGTGCTAGTGGTCCCGGACAGGGGGGAGATACGCAGTATTTT	CASGPGQGGDTQYF	.	TRBV12-5	TRBD1	TRBJ2-3
TGTGCCAGCAGCGTAGGGACTAGCGAACACCGGGGAGCTGTTTTT	CASSVGTSEHRGAVF	few	TRBV9	TRBD2	TRBJ2-2
TGTGCCAGCAGCTTAGCAGGGGGGAACACTGAAGCTTTCTTT	CASSLAGGNTEAFF	.	TRBV11-2	TRBD1	TRBJ1-1
TGTGCCAGCACCCTAGCGGGGGGGCAGGAGACCCAGTACTTC	CASTLAGGQETQYF	once	TRBV6-4	TRBD2	TRBJ2-5
TGTGCCAGCAGTGGGAGGGCGGGGAGCGAGCAGTACTTC	CASSGRAGSEQYF	.	TRBV5-4	TRBD2	TRBJ2-7
TGTGCCAGCAGTCTCCCGGGGACAGTTGGAAACACCATATATTTT	CASSLPGTVGNTIYF	.	TRBV7-9	TRBD1	TRBJ1-3
TGTGCCAGTATCCCCCGACAGGGTACCAATCAGCCCCAGCATTTT	CASIPRQGTNQPQHF	.	TRBV19	TRBD1	TRBJ1-5
TGTGCCAGCAGCTTATCGGCAGGGAAAGGGTATGGCTACACCTTC	CASSLSAGKGYGYTF	.	TRBV7-3	.	TRBJ1-2
TGTGCCAGCAGCTTAATTGTGAACACTGAAGCTTTCTTT	CASSLIVNTEAFF	.	TRBV7-3	.	TRBJ1-1
TGTGCCAGCAGCCCTAGACTAGCCCCCGGGGAGCTATTTTTT	CASSPRLAPGELFF	once	TRBV11-2	TRBD2	TRBJ2-2
TGTGCCAGCAGCTTAGCGGGGACCGACTACGAGCAGTACTTC	CASSLAGTDYEQYF	.	TRBV7-2	.	TRBJ2-7
TGTGCCAGCAGCTTAGGACTAGCGGACGGTCCAGGATTCTACGAGCAGTACTTC	CASSLGLADGPGFYEQYF	.	TRBV7-9	TRBD2	TRBJ2-7
TGTGCCAGCAGACGAGGACAGGCGGAATCAGAGACCCAGTACTTC	CASRRGQAESETQYF	.	TRBV2	TRBD1	TRBJ2-5
TGTGCCAGCTCTTCCGCGACAGCCTATGGCTACACCTTC	CASSSATAYGYTF	.	TRBV6-5	.	TRBJ1-2
TGTGCCACCAGCGACCCTAGCGTGGGGCCCCTCAATACGCAGTATTTT	CATSDPSVGPLNTQYF	once	TRBV15	.	TRBJ2-3
TGTGCCAGCCCGGACAGGGGGAAGGGCTACACCTTC	CASPDRGKGYTF	few	TRBV9	TRBD1	TRBJ1-2
TGTGCTAGTGGTTCCGGACAGGTCTCGGTGGGCGAAAAACTGTTTTTT	CASGSGQVSVGEKLFF	many	TRBV12-5	TRBD1	TRBJ1-4
TGTGCCTGGAGTGTACTCAACTATGGCTACACCTTC	CAWSVLNYGYTF	.	TRBV30	.	TRBJ1-2
TGTGCCAGCAGTTATTTCCTGAACACTGAAGCTTTCTTT	CASSYFLNTEAFF	.	TRBV6-5	.	TRBJ1-1
TGTGCCAGCAGGGGGGGGAACACCATATATTTT	CASRGGNTIYF	.	TRBV25-1	.	TRBJ1-3
TGTGCCAGCAGCTTGTTCGGGACACCTCAAGAGACCCAGTACTTC	CASSLFGTPQETQYF	.	TRBV5-4	.	TRBJ2-5
TGTGCCAGCAGCGTACGGGCCTCGACGGACGGGGAGCTGTTTTTT	CASSVRASTDGELFF	.	TRBV9	.	TRBJ2-2
TGTGCCAGCAGCTTGGAACCGGCTAGTAGAAGTGGGGCCAACGTCCTGACTTTC	CASSLEPASRSGANVLTF	.	TRBV5-4	.	TRBJ2-6
TGTGCCAGCAGCTTAGAGAGTCAGGGATCGGCTTTCTTT	CASSLESQGSAFF	.	TRBV11-2	.	TRBJ1-1
TGCGCCAGCAGTTACGGTGCACCGGGGAGCCCAACTGGGGCCAACGTCCTGACTTTC	CASSYGAPGSPTGANVLTF	.	TRBV23-1	.	TRBJ2-6
TGTGCCAGCAGTAGACCTCTAGCGGGAGCCAGGAGTAATGGGTTCTTC	CASSRPLAGARSNGFF	.	TRBV6-2/TRBV6-3	TRBD2	TRBJ2-1
TGCAGCGTTGCAAGGGGCCGAAACTATGGCTACACCTTC	CSVARGRNYGYTF	.	TRBV29-1	.	TRBJ1-2
TGTGCCAGCAGAAAAGGGGGGTCCACTGAAGCTTTCTTT	CASRKGGSTEAFF	.	TRBV6-5	.	TRBJ1-1
TGCGCCAGCAGCCAGCCGAGTAGTAGAAACGAGCAGTACTTC	CASSQPSSRNEQYF	.	TRBV4-1	.	TRBJ2-7
TGCGCCAGCAGCCGGCGGACTCTAACCAATGAGCAGTTCTTC	CASSRRTLTNEQFF	.	TRBV5-1	.	TRBJ2-1